These 24 T cell receptor beta chains were all obtained from the same sample, sequenced in a study of blood T cells in healthy people across ages. Using a J-beta primer mix together with a sample-barcoded 5' primer, a second PCR was run for about 6 to 11 cycles. A single record per CDR3 protein comes from TCRdb applying MiXCR to the 5' RACE reads. Of approximately 780,000 distinct CDR3 sequences in the sample, roughly 25% were seen once. Another study also made use of these data, one on T cells of mothers and their children.

Sequenced input: blood. The receptors here all came from a boy aged 5-17 years in good health.

The count of this clonotype is one. One base away lies a much larger clone, so this may be a sequencing read error. The chain combines TRBV20-1 with TRBJ2-5; D is undetermined. Germline assignment: CDR1 DFQATT and CDR2 SNEGSKA (reference sequence). Trimming removed 7 bases from V and 4 bases from J, with 10 bases in between. The CDR3 length is 11 residues. Here the CDR3 reads CSGQQPETQYF. The CDR3 DNA sequence: TGCAGTGGGCAACAGCCAGAGACCCAGTACTTC.

In its sample, this clonotype was seen once. An end of the junction differs from the germline gene, which may be a read error. The gene calls are TRBV25-1 and TRBJ2-7; tentative D call: TRBD1 (5 bases). The CDR3 runs to 15 residues. Germline V gene data show CDR1 as MGHDK and CDR2 as SYGVNS. CDR3 DNA sequence: TGTGCCGGCAGTGAATTCTGGGGCGGAAACTACGAGCAGTACTTC. This codes for CAGSEFWGGNYEQYF.

V gene TRBV14 combines with J gene TRBJ2-3, with 8 positions matching TRBD2. The CDR3 is 15 amino acids. Per germline, CDR1 SGHDN and CDR2 FVKESK. Germline trimming cut 4 bases from V and 5 bases from J; bases unmatched to any gene: 8. CDR3 in amino acids: CASSLLRGGIDTQYF. CDR3 coding DNA: TGTGCCAGCAGCCTTCTACGGGGGGGCATAGATACGCAGTATTTT. Full variable domain (rest looked up from reference TRBV14 and TRBJ2-3): EAGVTQFPSHSVIEKGQTVTLRCDPISGHDNLYWYRRVMGKEIKFLLHFVKESKQDESGMPNNRFLAERTGGTYSTLKVQPAELEDSGVYFCASSLLRGGIDTQYFGPGTRLTVL.

V gene TRBV7-9 combines with J gene TRBJ2-7; either TRBD1 or TRBD2 may fit D (5 bases each). CDR3 length equals 16 residues. V lost 5 bases, J lost 0 bases, and 17 bases lay in between. Germline assignment: CDR1 SEHNR and CDR2 FQNEAQ (reference sequence). CDR3 coding DNA: TGTGCCAGCAGCCCTGGGACGCGCCTGAGCTCCTACGAGCAGTACTTC. Protein: CASSPGTRLSSYEQYF. Based on the CDR3 plus reference TRBV7-9 and TRBJ2-7, the full variable domain is DTGVSQNPRHKITKRGQNVTFRCDPISEHNRLYWYRQTLGQGPEFLTYFQNEAQLEKSRLLSDRFSAERPKGSFSTLEIQRTEQGDSAMYLCASSPGTRLSSYEQYFGPGTRLTVT.

In its sample, this clonotype was seen many times. The chain is built from TRBV20-1 and TRBJ2-5, with 7 bases identical to TRBD1. CDR1 is DFQATT, CDR2 SNEGSKA, per germline (reference sequence). Trimming removed 5 bases from V and 0 bases from J; junction bases left unmatched: 0. This CDR3 has 12 residues. DNA for the CDR3: TGCAGTGCTGGGACAGACCAAGAGACCCAGTACTTC. Translating it yields CSAGTDQETQYF.

The sample holds a few counts of this clonotype. CDR3 nucleotides: TGTGCCAGCACCCACGGACAGGGGGTTTTCAAAGAGACCCAGTACTTC. Its translation: CASTHGQGVFKETQYF. V and J are TRBV6-6 and TRBJ2-5, with 10 nucleotides matching TRBD1. This CDR3 has 16 amino acids. CDR1 and CDR2 (germline): MNHNY, SVGAGI (reference sequence). V shed 7 bases, J shed 3 bases, and the junction held 11 bases outside the gene matches.

This clonotype was picked up a small number of times. J is TRBJ1-2 and V is TRBV20-1, with TRBD1 identical over 7 bases. The CDR3 is 16 residues long. Germline-derived CDR1 and CDR2 are DFQATT and SNEGSKA (reference sequence). The V gene end was trimmed by 8 bases and the J gene end by 4 bases; junction bases not matched to a gene: 19. The CDR3 nucleotides read TGCAGTTGCGAAGGGACCCGACAGGGATCGACCTATGGCTACACCTTC. It encodes CSCEGTRQGSTYGYTF.

This clonotype came up many times. The chain employs TRBV6-4 and TRBJ2-3, with D perhaps TRBD1 or TRBD2 (7 bases each). V was pared by 6 bases and J by 2 bases, with 15 bases between. CDR1 and CDR2 (germline): MRHNA, SNTAGT. This CDR3 contains 15 residues. The CDR3 DNA reads as TGTGCCAGCAGCCCCCAGGGGGGGACCACAGATACGCAGTATTTT. Translation: CASSPQGGTTDTQYF.

V is TRBV20-1 and J is TRBJ2-4; a weak D match, TRBD1 (6 bases). The CDR3 length is 14 residues. CDR1 DFQATT and CDR2 SNEGSKA come from the germline V gene (reference sequence). The CDR3 spells CSTSGHIAKNIQYF. DNA for the CDR3: TGCAGCACATCGGGACATATAGCCAAAAACATTCAGTACTTC.

For the CDR3, the DNA is TGTGCCAGCAGCCAAATCCAGGACAGGGCGGACTATGGCTACACCTTC. Amino acid sequence: CASSQIQDRADYGYTF. The chain links TRBV14 to TRBJ1-2; 8 bases map to TRBD1. The CDR3 spans 16 residues. CDR1 is SGHDN and CDR2 is FVKESK in the germline V gene. V gave up 2 bases and J gave up 3 bases; unmatched junction bases: 8.

In this sample, this clonotype turned up a few times. This chain connects TRBV28 to TRBJ2-7; D may be TRBD1 (6 bases). V was trimmed by 2 bases and J by 2 bases, leaving 13 bases between them. CDR1 is MDHEN, CDR2 SYDVKM, per germline. This CDR3 is built from 15 residues. The CDR3 DNA follows: TGTGCCAGCAGTTTAAAGATGGACAGCCCCTACGAGCAGTACTTC. Translation gives CASSLKMDSPYEQYF.

The chain is built from TRBV12-3 or TRBV12-4 and TRBJ1-2; a possible D gene is TRBD1 (6 bases). V lost 4 bases, J lost 5 bases, and 14 bases lay in between. CDR3 length equals 14 residues. The CDR3 reads CASSSGGRLYGYTF. The CDR3 bases are TGTGCCAGCAGTTCCGGGGGGCGCCTATATGGCTACACCTTC.

J is TRBJ2-3 and V is TRBV6-1; 7 bases are shared with TRBD2. This CDR3 has 17 residues. Germline loops: CDR1 MNHNS, CDR2 SASEGT. The ends lost 4 bases at V and 3 bases at J; junction bases unmatched: 13. This CDR3 is CASSGFIGGGGTDTQYF. The CDR3 DNA reads TGTGCCAGCAGTGGTTTTATCGGCGGGGGTGGTACAGATACGCAGTATTTT.

V usage is TRBV6-6 and J usage is TRBJ2-7, with 9 bases matching TRBD1. Per germline, CDR1 MNHNY and CDR2 SVGAGI (reference sequence). With 4 bases clipped from V and 0 bases from J, the junction kept 7 bases outside the gene matches. This CDR3 comprises 16 residues. The CDR3 DNA reads TGTGCCAGCAGTTCCGCTGGACAGGGGAGCTCCTACGAGCAGTACTTC. Protein: CASSSAGQGSSYEQYF.

The chain uses TRBV7-2 and TRBJ2-5; TRBD2 agrees at 10 bases. With the DNA end fitting TRBJ2-1 better, the J assignment may be wrong. The CDR3 is made up of 14 amino acids. Germline-derived CDR1 and CDR2 are SGHTA and FQGNSA. CDR3 in amino acids: CASSETSGFVEQFF. DNA of the CDR3: TGTGCCAGCAGCGAGACTAGCGGGTTTGTTGAGCAGTTCTTC.

The chain employs TRBV2 and TRBJ2-5, with 11 bases lining up with TRBD1. The last part of the DNA fits TRBJ2-7 better; the J call may be wrong. Germline loops: CDR1 SNHLY, CDR2 FYNNEI. This CDR3 comprises 14 residues. The CDR3 sequence is CVTRNGQGAFEQYF. The CDR3 DNA follows: TGTGTAACGCGGAATGGACAGGGGGCCTTCGAGCAGTACTTC.

The rearrangement links TRBV5-5 to TRBJ2-5; D may be TRBD2 (6 bases). This CDR3 has 16 residues. CDR1 is SGHKS and CDR2 is YYEKEE in the germline V gene (reference sequence). With 4 bases removed from V and 5 bases from J, the gap between germline ends came to 21 bases. DNA for the CDR3: TGTGCCAGCAGCCCGGTGCAGAGGCCGGAGGGGGAGACCCAGTACTTC. Residues: CASSPVQRPEGETQYF. The entire variable domain, with the rest obtained from reference TRBV5-5 and TRBJ2-5, is as follows: DAGVTQSPTHLIKTRGQQVTLRCSPISGHKSVSWYQQVLGQGPQFIFQYYEKEERGRGNFPDRFSARQFPNYSSELNVNALLLGDSALYLCASSPVQRPEGETQYFGPGTRLLVL.

The V call is TRBV3-1, the J call TRBJ1-2; possibly TRBD1 for D (5 bases). The germline gives CDR1 LGHDT, CDR2 YNNKEL (reference sequence). CDR3 size: 14 residues. The germline V and J ends were trimmed by 0 bases and 4 bases, with 9 bases remaining between them. DNA of the CDR3: TGTGCCAGCAGCCAAGATACAGGCCTCTATGGCTACACCTTC. As protein: CASSQDTGLYGYTF.

The chain links TRBV12-3 or TRBV12-4 to TRBJ2-5; a possible D gene is TRBD2 (5 bases). Trimming removed 6 bases at V and 1 base at J, with 6 bases between. This CDR3 comprises 12 residues. CDR3 sequence: CASRSGQETQYF. DNA of the CDR3: TGTGCCAGCAGAAGCGGCCAAGAGACCCAGTACTTC.

This clonotype has more than one count but fewer than ten. The CDR3 spells CASSQELVIGNEQFF. CDR3 DNA: TGCGCCAGCAGCCAAGAACTAGTTATAGGGAATGAGCAGTTCTTC. V usage is TRBV4-1 and J usage is TRBJ2-1; tentatively, D is TRBD2 (5 bases). Germline CDR1 and CDR2: MGHRA and YSYEKL. The CDR3 runs to 15 residues. The V and J ends lost 0 bases and 7 bases respectively, with 13 bases between them.

The chain carries TRBV7-2 and TRBJ2-4, with D uncertain. This CDR3 has 18 residues. The germline V gene has CDR1 SGHTA and CDR2 FQGNSA. Trimming pared 4 bases from V and 8 bases from J, leaving 27 bases between. CDR3 coding DNA: TGTGCCAGCAGCTCACCAAATAGGTCCCGAAGTCCCTGGGACATTCAGTACTTC. It encodes CASSSPNRSRSPWDIQYF. The complete variable domain, with remaining parts taken from reference TRBV7-2 and TRBJ2-4, reads GAGVSQSPSNKVTEKGKDVELRCDPISGHTALYWYRQSLGQGLEFLIYFQGNSAPDKSGLPSDRFSAERTGGSVSTLTIQRTQQEDSAVYLCASSSPNRSRSPWDIQYFGAGTRLSVL.

This clonotype was seen more than once but under ten times. The CDR3 protein is CASSLNRVVSYEQYF. Written as DNA, the CDR3 is TGTGCCAGCAGCTTAAACAGGGTGGTCTCCTACGAGCAGTACTTC. This chain links TRBV7-2 with TRBJ2-7, with a possible D match to TRBD1 (6 bases). The CDR3 has 15 amino acids. Germline assignment: CDR1 SGHTA and CDR2 FQGNSA. Trimming stripped 2 bases from V and 0 bases from J, with 11 bases between. Full variable domain (outside the CDR3, taken from reference TRBV7-2 and TRBJ2-7): GAGVSQSPSNKVTEKGKDVELRCDPISGHTALYWYRQSLGQGLEFLIYFQGNSAPDKSGLPSDRFSAERTGGSVSTLTIQRTQQEDSAVYLCASSLNRVVSYEQYFGPGTRLTVT.

In its sample, this clonotype was seen a few times. The rearrangement uses TRBV4-1 and TRBJ2-5; 10 bases map to TRBD2. J was trimmed by 3 bases and V by 0 bases; bases with no gene match: 1. The germline gives CDR1 MGHRA, CDR2 YSYEKL. The CDR3 contains 15 residues. CDR3 DNA sequence: TGCGCCAGCAGCCAAGATCTAGCGGGAGAAGAGACCCAGTACTTC. Protein product: CASSQDLAGEETQYF.

The gene calls are TRBV10-2 and TRBJ2-3; D unclear. V was shortened by 7 bases and J by 4 bases, with 3 bases between the two germline ends. Germline CDR1 and CDR2: WSHSY and SAAADI. The CDR3 contains 10 residues. CDR3 sequence (DNA): TGCGCCAGCACTGCAGATACGCAGTATTTT. Amino acids: CASTADTQYF.